Each of the 10 T cell receptor beta chains below was sequenced from the same sample in a study of CD8 T cells in Susac syndrome. Reverse transcription of about 0.45 to 1 ug RNA was performed with random hexamers. TCRdb processed the immunoSEQ multiplex PCR reads anew with MiXCR; each CDR3 protein has one entry. The sample holds 150,000 to 200,000 distinct CDR3 sequences, 90% to 95% seen once. The sample taken for sequencing was CD4+ T cells from PBMCs. The source of these receptors is a human donor in good health.

V usage is TRBV9 and J usage is TRBJ1-1; maybe TRBD1 (5 bases). This CDR3 spans 16 amino acids. CDR1 SGDLS and CDR2 YYNGEE come from the germline V gene. Trimming shortened V by 0 bases and J by 0 bases, and 12 bases separated the two germline ends. Here the CDR3 DNA reads TGTGCCAGCAGCGTAGTAACAGGAGCTTTGAACACTGAAGCTTTCTTT. The encoded protein is CASSVVTGALNTEAFF.

The gene calls are TRBV3-1 and TRBJ1-1; TRBD1 matches 9 bases. The CDR3 consists of 13 residues. V gave up 3 bases and J gave up 5 bases; unmatched junction bases: 1. Germline V gene data show CDR1 as LGHDT and CDR2 as YNNKEL (reference sequence). Here the CDR3 DNA reads TGTGCCAGCAGCCAGGGGACAGGGACTGAAGCTTTCTTT. Amino acids: CASSQGTGTEAFF.

The V gene is TRBV9, the J gene TRBJ2-5; a possible D gene is TRBD2 (6 bases). CDR1 and CDR2 (germline): SGDLS, YYNGEE. With 0 bases removed from V and 3 bases from J, the gap between germline ends came to 9 bases. The CDR3 has 14 residues. The CDR3 nucleotides read TGTGCCAGCAGCGTAGATTCGGGGGAAGAGACCCAGTACTTC. This gives the protein CASSVDSGEETQYF.

The genes are TRBV20-1 and TRBJ2-7, with D perhaps assigned TRBD1 or TRBD2 (6 bases each). Trimming took 4 bases from V and 9 from J, leaving 19 bases between them. This CDR3 contains 13 residues. The germline gives CDR1 DFQATT, CDR2 SNEGSKA (reference sequence). The CDR3 here is CSATSRDIGGQYF. In nucleotides, the CDR3 is TGCAGTGCTACCTCCAGGGACATCGGGGGGCAGTACTTC.

CDR3 nucleotides: TGCAGCGTCTCGGGGAATAGCAATCAGCCCCAGCATTTT. Amino acid sequence: CSVSGNSNQPQHF. The J gene is TRBJ1-5, the V gene TRBV29-1; D unresolved. CDR1 SQVTM and CDR2 ANQGSEA come from the germline V gene. This CDR3 has 13 residues. V was shortened by 6 bases and J by 0 bases, with 9 bases between the two germline ends.

The chain is built from TRBV5-1 and TRBJ1-2; 7 bases map to TRBD1. The CDR3 runs to 14 residues. V was pared by 6 bases and J by 3 bases, with 8 bases of the junction left unmatched. CDR1 and CDR2 from the germline V gene are SGHRS and YFSETQ. The DNA of the CDR3 is TGCGCCAGCAAGTCGGCAGGGGGAGACTATGGCTACACCTTC. Translation: CASKSAGGDYGYTF.

This clonotype appeared a few times. This sequence joins TRBV20-1 and TRBJ2-3, with D perhaps TRBD2 (6 bases). Germline-derived CDR1 and CDR2 are DFQATT and SNEGSKA (reference sequence). V was cut by 6 bases and J by 0 bases, with 16 bases left in between. CDR3 length: 15 residues. The CDR3 region is CSAYPGGFSTDTQYF. As DNA, the CDR3 is TGCAGTGCGTACCCCGGGGGTTTTAGCACAGATACGCAGTATTTT.

The chain uses TRBV23-1 and TRBJ1-1; D remains ambiguous. TRBV23-1 is classed as an ORF, of uncertain function. The length of the CDR3 is 12 residues. Trimming removed 7 bases from V and 4 bases from J, with 10 bases in between. The CDR3 nucleotides are TGCGCCAGCACTCCGCGGGTCACTGAAGCTTTCTTT. Amino acids: CASTPRVTEAFF.

The rearrangement joins TRBV20-1 to TRBJ1-2; the D gene is possibly TRBD1 (5 bases). This CDR3 region has 13 residues. V was shortened by 6 bases and J by 4 bases, with 15 bases between the two germline ends. Germline values: CDR1 DFQATT, CDR2 SNEGSKA (reference sequence). CDR3 residues: CSALPPRGYGYTF. The CDR3 DNA follows: TGCAGTGCCCTACCTCCAAGGGGCTATGGCTACACCTTC.

The chain links TRBV6-5 to TRBJ1-1, with 10 nucleotides matching TRBD1. The CDR3 loop spans 12 amino acids. Germline CDR1 and CDR2: MNHEY and SVGAGI. The V gene end was trimmed by 4 bases and the J gene end by 11 bases; junction bases not matched to a gene: 4. CDR3 DNA: TGTGCCAGCAGTTCCAGACAGGGGGCGGCTTTCTTT. Its translation is CASSSRQGAAFF.